The 20 T cell receptor beta chains below were found in one sample sequenced in a study of cytomegalovirus exposure and HLA in healthy donors. Clones were read by immunoSEQ multiplex PCR, and TCRdb kept only the in-frame ones, dropping some. The sample lists over 250,000 clones; 80% to 90% were seen once. Sequencing was done on a sample of PBMCs. Source of these receptors: a woman under 30 in good health and CMV-seronegative.

Here the CDR3 DNA reads TGCAGCGTTGAGAGGAACTCCTACGAGCAGTACTTC. It encodes CSVERNSYEQYF. This chain uses TRBV29-1 with TRBJ2-7; D is unclear. CDR1 and CDR2 from the germline V gene are SQVTM and ANQGSEA. CDR3 length: 12 residues. The germline V and J ends were trimmed by 3 bases and 0 bases, with 6 bases remaining between them.

This clone occurred a few times. The J gene is TRBJ2-5, the V gene TRBV5-1; TRBD2 matches 13 bases. The CDR3 runs 15 residues. The germline gives CDR1 SGHRS, CDR2 YFSETQ. The V gene end was trimmed by 5 bases and the J gene end by 2 bases; junction bases not matched to a gene: 3. The CDR3 DNA reads TGCGCCAGCAGGGGACTAGCGGGGTTTCAAGAGACCCAGTACTTC. Encoded protein: CASRGLAGFQETQYF.

The chain has TRBV12-5 and TRBJ1-1, with unresolved D. Trimming stripped 7 bases from V and 0 bases from J, with 9 bases between. Germline loops: CDR1 LGHNT, CDR2 FRNRAP. The CDR3 spans 13 residues. CDR3 loop: CASDDGMNTEAFF. Here the CDR3 DNA reads TGTGCTAGTGATGACGGGATGAACACTGAAGCTTTCTTT.

The rearrangement joins TRBV10-3 to TRBJ1-6; 8 bases agree with TRBD1. There are 15 residues in the CDR3. Germline V CDR1 and CDR2: ENHRY, SYGVKD. V lost 3 bases to trimming and J lost 9 bases; unmatched junction nucleotides: 7. The CDR3 spells CAISDGQGGRSPLHF. Here the CDR3 DNA reads TGTGCCATCAGTGATGGACAGGGAGGCCGTTCACCCCTCCACTTT.

The chain is built from TRBV2 and TRBJ2-7; D possibly corresponds to TRBD2 (5 bases). Germline V gene lookup returns CDR1 SNHLY and CDR2 FYNNEI. CDR3 length equals 15 residues. Between the trimmed V and J ends, which lost 4 bases and 2 bases, there was a span of 15 bases. The CDR3 spells CASSAEGGLPYEQYF. The CDR3 DNA is TGTGCCAGCAGTGCCGAGGGCGGCCTCCCCTACGAGCAGTACTTC. The variable domain in full, completed from reference TRBV2 and TRBJ2-7, reads EPEVTQTPSHQVTQMGQEVILRCVPISNHLYFYWYRQILGQKVEFLVSFYNNEISEKSEIFDDQFSVERPDGSNFTLKIRSTKLEDSAMYFCASSAEGGLPYEQYFGPGTRLTVT.

This clone was counted only a few times. V is TRBV9 and J is TRBJ2-1, with TRBD2 identical over 7 bases. J was trimmed by 8 bases and V by 4 bases; bases with no gene match: 12. In germline, CDR1 is SGDLS, CDR2 YYNGEE. The CDR3 runs to 15 residues. As DNA, the CDR3 is TGTGCCAGCAGCTCCCAGGCGGGGGTTAGCTATGAGCAGTTCTTC. Its protein product is CASSSQAGVSYEQFF.

CDR3 DNA sequence: TGTGCCTGGATACTGGTGAACACTGAAGCTTTCTTT. Its protein is CAWILVNTEAFF. V gene TRBV30 combines with J gene TRBJ1-1; no clear D gene. The CDR3 sequence is 12 residues long. The germline V and J ends were trimmed by 4 bases and 0 bases, with 6 bases remaining between them. CDR1 is GTSNPN and CDR2 is SVGIG in the germline V gene (reference sequence).

The chain carries TRBV6-1 and TRBJ1-1; tentative D call: TRBD1 (5 bases). V was shortened by 1 base and J by 7 bases, with 7 bases between the two germline ends. Germline values: CDR1 MNHNS, CDR2 SASEGT. The CDR3 spans 12 residues. CDR3 nucleotides: TGTGCCAGCAGTGAAGGTAGGGGTGAAGCTTTCTTT. It yields the protein CASSEGRGEAFF.

The chain carries TRBV10-1 and TRBJ1-6; 8 bases match TRBD1. Per the germline V gene, CDR1 is WNHNN and CDR2 is SYGVQD (reference sequence). The CDR3 runs 14 residues. J lost 6 bases, V lost 8 bases, and 6 bases had no gene match. The CDR3 protein is CASRGQGGNSPLHF. Here the CDR3 DNA reads TGCGCCAGCCGAGGACAGGGTGGTAATTCACCCCTCCACTTT.

V gene TRBV11-2 combines with J gene TRBJ1-2; no definite D call. The CDR3 spans 15 residues. CDR1 is SGHAT and CDR2 is FQNNGV in the germline V gene. V gave up 0 bases and J gave up 2 bases, with 10 bases separating them. CDR3 loop: CASSLDNGRNYGYTF. CDR3 nucleotides: TGTGCCAGCAGCTTAGATAATGGGCGCAACTATGGCTACACCTTC.

The rearrangement joins TRBV5-1 to TRBJ2-7, with D tentatively TRBD2 (5 bases). The germline V gene encodes CDR1 SGHRS and CDR2 YFSETQ. V was pared by 0 bases and J by 5 bases, with 15 bases between. CDR3 length: 15 amino acids. This CDR3 is CASSLGTRRFDEQYF. As DNA, the CDR3 is TGCGCCAGCAGCTTGGGGACTCGGAGGTTCGACGAGCAGTACTTC.

This clone was seen just once. V gene TRBV5-4 combines with J gene TRBJ1-2; D not certain. Trimming pared 1 base from V and 0 bases from J, leaving 16 bases between. CDR3 length equals 17 residues. Per germline, CDR1 SGHNT and CDR2 YYREEE (reference sequence). The DNA of the CDR3 is TGTGCCAGCAGCTTGAGGCCAGGAATCTACTCTAACTATGGCTACACCTTC. Amino acid sequence: CASSLRPGIYSNYGYTF.

V is TRBV5-1 and J is TRBJ1-3; D remains ambiguous. Germline CDR1 SGHRS, CDR2 YFSETQ. The V and J ends lost 0 bases and 5 bases respectively, with 9 bases between them. The CDR3 sequence is 14 residues long. For the CDR3, the DNA is TGCGCCAGCAGCTTGGATGGAGGGAGAAACACCATATATTTT. It yields the protein CASSLDGGRNTIYF.

This sequence joins TRBV15 and TRBJ2-5, with 8 bases lining up with TRBD1. Germline CDR1 LNHNV, CDR2 YYDKDF (reference sequence). This CDR3 comprises 14 residues. V lost 5 bases, J lost 5 bases, and 7 bases stayed unmatched. CDR3 region: CATSPDRVKETQYF. In DNA, the CDR3 is TGTGCCACCAGCCCGGACAGGGTGAAGGAGACCCAGTACTTC.

The chain is built from TRBV28 and TRBJ1-1; D is uncertain. V was trimmed by 7 bases and J by 1 base, leaving 13 bases between them. The CDR3 has 14 amino acids. Germline assignment: CDR1 MDHEN and CDR2 SYDVKM. The DNA of the CDR3 is TGTGCCAGCACAGATGGTTTAAAGAACACTGAAGCTTTCTTT. This encodes CASTDGLKNTEAFF.

The V gene is TRBV5-4, the J gene TRBJ1-2, with D perhaps matching TRBD1 (6 bases). Looked up from germline, CDR1 is SGHNT and CDR2 is YYREEE (reference sequence). The V end was cut by 2 bases, the J end by 8 bases, with 13 bases between. CDR3 size: 13 residues. The CDR3 region is CASSFDAGVGYTF. CDR3 nucleotide sequence: TGTGCCAGCAGCTTTGACGCAGGGGTAGGCTACACCTTC.

In its sample, this clone was seen a few times. The J gene is TRBJ2-7, the V gene TRBV6-6; TRBD1 aligns across 10 bases. The CDR3 contains 15 residues. V was pared by 7 bases and J by 4 bases, with 10 bases of the junction left unmatched. Germline V gene sequence: CDR1 MNHNY, CDR2 SVGAGI (reference sequence). CDR3 DNA sequence: TGTGCCAGCATCCTCGGCGGACAGGGGGATTACGAGCAGTACTTC. The encoded protein is CASILGGQGDYEQYF.

This clone was found a few times. The rearrangement uses TRBV28 and TRBJ1-1; no firm D call. The CDR3 loop spans 14 amino acids. V was trimmed by 4 bases and J by 1 base, leaving 10 bases between them. Germline V gives CDR1 MDHEN, CDR2 SYDVKM. The CDR3 here is CASSSGSWNTEAFF. CDR3 bases: TGTGCCAGCAGTTCGGGGTCGTGGAACACTGAAGCTTTCTTT. Together with reference TRBV28 and TRBJ1-1, the CDR3 gives the full variable domain: DVKVTQSSRYLVKRTGEKVFLECVQDMDHENMFWYRQDPGLGLRLIYFSYDVKMKEKGDIPEGYSVSREKKERFSLILESASTNQTSMYLCASSSGSWNTEAFFGQGTRLTVV.

The chain is built from TRBV5-6 and TRBJ2-1; D is perhaps TRBD1 (6 bases). This CDR3 is built from 14 residues. The germline gives CDR1 SGHDT, CDR2 YYEEEE. The V and J ends lost 5 bases and 5 bases respectively, with 14 bases between them. This CDR3 reads CASRAWGLNNEQFF. DNA for the CDR3: TGTGCCAGCAGGGCATGGGGGCTAAACAATGAGCAGTTCTTC.

The chain recombines TRBV5-1 with TRBJ2-7, with 8 bases matching TRBD2. The CDR3 consists of 16 residues. The V segment lost 2 bases and the J segment 5 bases; nucleotides outside the gene matches: 12. Per germline, CDR1 SGHRS and CDR2 YFSETQ. The CDR3 region has the DNA TGCGCCAGCAGCTTTATTTTTTTCGGTAGCGGGGACGAGCAGTACTTC. Its protein is CASSFIFFGSGDEQYF.